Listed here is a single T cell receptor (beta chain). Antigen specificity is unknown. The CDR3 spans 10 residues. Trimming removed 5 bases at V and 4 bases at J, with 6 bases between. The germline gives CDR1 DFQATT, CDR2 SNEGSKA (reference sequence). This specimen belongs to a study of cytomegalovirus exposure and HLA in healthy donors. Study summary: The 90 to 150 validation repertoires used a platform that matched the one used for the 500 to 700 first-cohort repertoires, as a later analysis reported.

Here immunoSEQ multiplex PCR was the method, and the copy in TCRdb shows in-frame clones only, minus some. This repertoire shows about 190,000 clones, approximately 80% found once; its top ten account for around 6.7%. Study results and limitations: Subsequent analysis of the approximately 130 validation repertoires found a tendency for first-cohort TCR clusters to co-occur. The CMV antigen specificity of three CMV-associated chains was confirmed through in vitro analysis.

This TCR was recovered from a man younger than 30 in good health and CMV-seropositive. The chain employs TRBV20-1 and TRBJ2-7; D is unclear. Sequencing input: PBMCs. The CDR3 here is CSADEYEQYF. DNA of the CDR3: TGCAGTGCTGATGAGTACGAGCAGTACTTC.